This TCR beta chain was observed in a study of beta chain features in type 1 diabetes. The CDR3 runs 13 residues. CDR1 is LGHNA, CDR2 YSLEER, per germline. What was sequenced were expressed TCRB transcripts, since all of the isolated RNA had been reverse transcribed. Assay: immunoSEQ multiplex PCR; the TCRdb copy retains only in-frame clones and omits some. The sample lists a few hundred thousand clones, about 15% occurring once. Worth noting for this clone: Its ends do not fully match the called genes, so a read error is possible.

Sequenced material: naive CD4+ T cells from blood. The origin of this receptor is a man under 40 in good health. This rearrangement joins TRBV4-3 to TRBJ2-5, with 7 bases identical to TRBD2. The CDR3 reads CASSQELAETQYF. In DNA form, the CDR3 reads TGCGCCAGCAGTCAAGAACTAGCGGAGACCCAGTACTTC.